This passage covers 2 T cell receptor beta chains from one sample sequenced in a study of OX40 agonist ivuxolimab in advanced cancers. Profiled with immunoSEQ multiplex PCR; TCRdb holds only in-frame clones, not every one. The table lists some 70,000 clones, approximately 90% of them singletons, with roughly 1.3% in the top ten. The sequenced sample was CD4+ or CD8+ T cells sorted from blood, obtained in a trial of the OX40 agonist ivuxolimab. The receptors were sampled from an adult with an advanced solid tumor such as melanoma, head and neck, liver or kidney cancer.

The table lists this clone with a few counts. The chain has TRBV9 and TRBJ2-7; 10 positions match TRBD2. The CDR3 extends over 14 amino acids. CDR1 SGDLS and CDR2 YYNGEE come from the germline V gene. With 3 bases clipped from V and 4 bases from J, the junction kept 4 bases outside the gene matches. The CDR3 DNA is TGTGCCAGCAGCGGAAGCGGGGGGGCGTACGAGCAGTACTTC. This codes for CASSGSGGAYEQYF.

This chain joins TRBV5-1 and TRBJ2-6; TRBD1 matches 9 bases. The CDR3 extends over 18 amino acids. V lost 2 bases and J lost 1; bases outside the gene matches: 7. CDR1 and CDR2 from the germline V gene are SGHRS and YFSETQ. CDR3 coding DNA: TGCGCCAGCAGCTTTACCGGGACAGGGAGGTCTGGGGCCAACGTCCTGACTTTC. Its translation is CASSFTGTGRSGANVLTF.